This entry describes one T cell receptor (beta chain). Sequencing was performed with immunoSEQ multiplex PCR; in TCRdb, only in-frame clones are kept and a portion is missing. The table has fewer than 85,000 clones, about 86% seen once. Regarding time point: baseline, week 1 (first vaccination visit). Treatment indicated: pre-vaccination baseline after standard-of-care therapy. This record belongs to a study of a mutant IDH1 vaccine in newly diagnosed glioma. CDR3 length: 13 amino acids. V shed 2 bases and J 6 bases; nucleotides not matched to a gene: 2. Germline V gene sequence: CDR1 MGHRA, CDR2 YSYEKL.

The chain couples TRBV4-1 to TRBJ1-2; 8 bases are shared with TRBD1. The sequences come from PBMCs, collected from a glioma patient treated with radiotherapy, temozolomide or both. This receptor was obtained from a man aged 30-40 years with glioma. The CDR3 sequence: CASSQRDRHGYTF. In nucleotides, the CDR3 is TGCGCCAGCAGCCAAAGGGACAGGCATGGCTACACCTTC.